Listed here is a single T cell receptor beta chain. Its matching antigen is unknown. Amplifying from RNA transcripts, the study obtained TCR beta CDR3 regions. Scientists carried out first-round RT-PCR using HTBI primers and then a second-round multiplex PCR. TCRdb analysed the multiplex PCR reads with MiXCR anew, one entry per CDR3 protein. The sample gives about 380,000 distinct CDR3 sequences, less than 20% of which show up once; approximately 7% is in the top ten. The sample is drawn from a study of Graves' ophthalmopathy and Graves' hyperthyroidism. This CDR3 region has 12 residues. Germline CDR1 is MNHNS and CDR2 is SASEGT. V was cut by 6 bases and J by 5 bases, with 10 bases left in between. Study-level results: Detection in blood was also observed for most expanded thyroid clonotypes above 0.001 frequency.

The chain combines TRBV6-1 with TRBJ1-2, with a weak D call TRBD1 (6 bases). This clonotype was obtained from a woman aged 18-29 years with stable Graves' hyperthyroidism. Sequencing input: peripheral blood. In DNA, the CDR3 is TGTGCCAGCAGGGACAGACCGTATGGCTACACCTTC. It translates to CASRDRPYGYTF.